The 30 T cell receptor beta chains given below trace back to one sample, sequenced in a study of blood T cells in healthy people across ages (dated by TCRdb to about 2015). The receptor library was made with 5' RACE. The listed sequencing device is Illumina HiSeq 2500. A second PCR of about 6 to 11 cycles was run with a J-beta primer mix and a sample-barcoded 5' primer. The public reads were reprocessed in TCRdb via fastp at Q25 and MiXCR, keeping in-frame beta chains. Identical CDR3 protein sequences are pooled into one entry, listed with their most common genes and DNA. The table for this sample lists some 790,000 distinct CDR3 sequences; around 30% of them were counted only once. 17% of the sample lies in the top ten. Source material: blood. These receptor sequences come from an elderly woman in good health.

Note on this clonotype: A much larger clone differs from this one at a single base, so this may be a read error. The chain links TRBV12-3 or TRBV12-4 to TRBJ1-2, with unresolved D. The germline V and J ends were trimmed by 2 bases and 6 bases, with 10 bases remaining between them. CDR3 length equals 13 residues. CDR3 DNA sequence: TGTGCCAGCAGTTTAAAGGTGAACCATGGCTACACCTTC. Amino acids: CASSLKVNHGYTF.

This clonotype has only a few counts. This rearrangement joins TRBV6-5 to TRBJ1-1, with TRBD1 identical over 7 bases. The CDR3 consists of 16 residues. J gave up 1 base and V 6 bases, and 11 bases lay outside the gene matches. Germline V gene data show CDR1 as MNHEY and CDR2 as SVGAGI. For the CDR3, the DNA is TGTGCCAGCAGATCACCCTCGACAGGGACGAACACTGAAGCTTTCTTT. This sequence encodes CASRSPSTGTNTEAFF.

The genes are TRBV19 and TRBJ1-5; D perhaps matches TRBD1 (6 bases). The germline CDR1 and CDR2 sequences are LNHDA and SQIVND (reference sequence). The CDR3 has 14 residues. V dropped 6 bases and J dropped 6 bases, with 15 bases sitting between them. The CDR3 nucleotides read TGTGCCAGTAGCCCGGGACAAACTAGTCAGCCCCAGCATTTT. It is translated as CASSPGQTSQPQHF.

This clonotype was detected many times. This chain joins TRBV29-1 and TRBJ2-7; D might be TRBD2 (6 bases). Per the germline V gene, CDR1 is SQVTM and CDR2 is ANQGSEA. Trimming stripped 8 bases from V and 2 bases from J, with 22 bases between. This CDR3 comprises 15 residues. The CDR3, as DNA: TGCAGCCCCTGTCGCGTGGGGGGTAGAACCTACGAGCAGTACTTC. As protein: CSPCRVGGRTYEQYF.

This clonotype occurred many times. The chain is built from TRBV27 and TRBJ2-7; 7 bases fit TRBD1. V gave up 8 bases and J gave up 7 bases; unmatched junction bases: 5. This CDR3 region has 11 residues. Germline values: CDR1 MNHEY, CDR2 SMNVEV (reference sequence). The CDR3 is CASRRGREQYF. In DNA, the CDR3 is TGTGCCAGCCGTAGGGGGCGAGAGCAGTACTTC.

This clonotype was recorded many times. The chain links TRBV12-3 or TRBV12-4 to TRBJ1-2; D may be TRBD1 (5 bases). Trimming pared 7 bases from V and 4 bases from J, leaving 10 bases between. The CDR3 is made up of 12 amino acids. Here the CDR3 DNA reads TGTGCCAGCAATCGGGACTCCTATGGCTACACCTTC. Protein sequence: CASNRDSYGYTF.

The genes are TRBV5-1 and TRBJ1-6, with TRBD1 as a possible D gene (5 bases). Germline loops: CDR1 SGHRS, CDR2 YFSETQ. The CDR3 is 16 amino acids. V dropped 0 bases and J dropped 2 bases, with 9 bases sitting between them. CDR3 sequence reads: CASSLEEGTYNSPLHF. The CDR3 DNA follows: TGCGCCAGCAGCTTGGAGGAGGGGACCTATAATTCACCCCTCCACTTT.

This clonotype was counted only a few times. The rearrangement links TRBV18 to TRBJ2-5; 8 bases are a match to TRBD1. V shed 2 bases and J 2 bases; nucleotides not matched to a gene: 4. CDR1 is KGHSH, CDR2 LQKENI, per germline. The CDR3 sequence is 15 residues long. The CDR3 DNA reads TGTGCCAGCTCACCAAGTCGGACAGGGCAAGAGACCCAGTACTTC. This encodes CASSPSRTGQETQYF.

This clonotype was picked up a small number of times. The chain carries TRBV7-9 and TRBJ2-7; 13 bases fit TRBD2. This CDR3 spans 17 amino acids. Germline V gene sequence: CDR1 SEHNR, CDR2 FQNEAQ (reference sequence). With 0 bases clipped from V and 7 bases from J, the junction kept 9 bases outside the gene matches. The CDR3 region is CASSLAGTSGASNEQYF. In DNA, the CDR3 is TGTGCCAGCAGCTTAGCTGGGACTAGCGGGGCTAGCAATGAGCAGTACTTC.

To note about this clonotype: An end of the junction differs from the germline gene, which may be a read error. The genes are TRBV25-1 and TRBJ2-5; 12 nucleotides agree with TRBD2. Germline assignment: CDR1 MGHDK and CDR2 SYGVNS. This CDR3 is built from 19 residues. The CDR3, as DNA: TGTGCCAGCAGTGAATATGGGCTAGCGGGGGGGACCTATAAAGAGACCCAGGACTTC. Protein sequence: CASSEYGLAGGTYKETQDF. Variable domain in full (rest from reference TRBV25-1 and TRBJ2-5): EADIYQTPRYLVIGTGKKITLECSQTMGHDKMYWYQQDPGMELHLIHYSYGVNSTEKGDLSSESTVSRIRTEHFPLTLESARPSHTSQYLCASSEYGLAGGTYKETQDFGPGTRLLVL.

In its sample, this clonotype was seen many times. The gene calls are TRBV18 and TRBJ2-5, with D hard to call. V shed 5 bases and J shed 2 bases, with 12 bases lying between them. The germline V gene has CDR1 KGHSH and CDR2 LQKENI. CDR3 length: 14 residues. The CDR3 nucleotides are TGTGCCAGCTCAACCATTGGCTTACAAGAGACCCAGTACTTC. This encodes CASSTIGLQETQYF.

This clonotype was counted ten times or more. CDR3 sequence reads: CASSQGSAAFF. CDR3 nucleotides: TGCGCCAGCAGCCAAGGCAGCGCGGCTTTCTTT. The chain links TRBV4-3 to TRBJ1-1; unclear D gene. Germline loops: CDR1 LGHNA, CDR2 YSLEER. This CDR3 comprises 11 residues. V shed 1 base and J shed 11 bases, with 8 bases lying between them.

This CDR3 is CSASRRGITYNEQYF. The CDR3 region has the DNA TGCAGTGCTAGCCGGCGGGGGATAACCTACAATGAGCAGTACTTC. V usage is TRBV20-1 and J usage is TRBJ2-7; 7 nucleotides match TRBD2. V was clipped by 3 bases and J by 7 bases; unmatched bases: 15. Per the germline V gene, CDR1 is DFQATT and CDR2 is SNEGSKA (reference sequence). This CDR3 is 15 amino acids long.

On this clonotype: A read error may explain this, as a much larger clone is one base away. The chain uses TRBV20-1 and TRBJ2-1; D is unclear. Germline assignment: CDR1 DFQATT and CDR2 SNEGSKA (reference sequence). The CDR3 spans 15 residues. CDR3 in amino acids: CGARDRRSSYNEQFF. For the CDR3, the DNA is TGCGGTGCTAGAGATCGCAGGAGCTCCTACAATGAGCAGTTCTTC.

This clonotype showed up many times. The gene calls are TRBV18 and TRBJ2-1, with D tentatively TRBD2 (7 bases). Per the germline V gene, CDR1 is KGHSH and CDR2 is LQKENI. V was clipped by 3 bases and J by 6 bases, with 18 bases between them. CDR3 length equals 16 residues. CDR3 protein: CASSPAGALLINEQFF. The CDR3 DNA is TGTGCCAGCTCACCCGCGGGGGCCCTATTGATCAATGAGCAGTTCTTC.

This sequence joins TRBV5-5 and TRBJ2-7, with 10 nucleotides matching TRBD2. The CDR3 has 14 amino acids. Losses at the gene ends were 4 bases for V and 6 bases for J; bases not matched to a gene: 7. Germline CDR1 and CDR2: SGHKS and YYEKEE (reference sequence). Here the CDR3 reads CASSPSLAGVEQYF. The CDR3 DNA sequence: TGTGCCAGCAGCCCCTCGCTAGCGGGAGTCGAGCAGTACTTC.

This clonotype appeared a few times. This chain uses TRBV7-6 with TRBJ1-5; D remains ambiguous. Germline loops: CDR1 SGHVS, CDR2 FNYEAQ. V was clipped by 0 bases and J by 6 bases, with 9 bases between them. This CDR3 contains 14 residues. The chain's CDR3 is CASSLAQAGQPQHF. CDR3 DNA: TGTGCCAGCAGCTTAGCCCAGGCGGGTCAGCCCCAGCATTTT.

The chain uses TRBV5-6 and TRBJ1-1; D is undetermined. The CDR3 totals 13 residues. Germline CDR1 reads SGHDT; CDR2 reads YYEEEE. Trimming stripped 0 bases from V and 7 bases from J, with 10 bases between. CDR3 region: CASSLAVGVEAFF. The CDR3 nucleotides read TGTGCCAGCAGCTTGGCCGTTGGGGTTGAAGCTTTCTTT.

This chain joins TRBV12-3 or TRBV12-4 and TRBJ2-3; a weak D match, TRBD2 (6 bases). V was trimmed by 5 bases and J by 4 bases, leaving 16 bases between them. The CDR3 contains 15 residues. CDR3 DNA: TGTGCCAGCAGTCGGGACTGGGTGAGGGCAGATACGCAGTATTTT. Translating gives CASSRDWVRADTQYF.

This clonotype was counted a few times. This chain connects TRBV6-5 to TRBJ1-6; D is possibly TRBD1 (5 bases). Trimming took off 4 bases at V and 8 bases at J, with 21 bases between the two ends. Germline loops: CDR1 MNHEY, CDR2 SVGAGI. CDR3 length equals 17 residues. Here the CDR3 DNA reads TGTGCCAGCAGTTCCCTAAGTACTTTGGGACTTGATTCACCCCTCCACTTT. Amino acids: CASSSLSTLGLDSPLHF.

Note on this clonotype: Being one base from a much bigger clone, this may be a read error. The chain couples TRBV3-1 to TRBJ2-4; unclear D gene. The CDR3 runs to 14 residues. Germline V lookup: CDR1 LGHDT, CDR2 YNNKEL (reference sequence). V was pared by 0 bases and J by 13 bases, with 16 bases between. This chain's CDR3 is CASSQENRFNEQYF. In nucleotides, the CDR3 is TGTGCCAGCAGCCAAGAGAACAGATTCAATGAGCAGTACTTC.

The chain couples TRBV5-1 to TRBJ2-2, with TRBD1 matching 7 bases. The CDR3 sequence is 16 residues long. Germline V CDR1 and CDR2: SGHRS, YFSETQ. The ends lost 4 bases at V and 3 bases at J; junction bases unmatched: 9. The CDR3: CASSILTGLDTGELFF. DNA of the CDR3: TGCGCCAGCAGCATTCTGACAGGGTTGGACACCGGGGAGCTGTTTTTT.

This clonotype was counted at least ten times. The chain is built from TRBV25-1 and TRBJ1-2; D unclear. This CDR3 has 14 residues. Trimming left V 3 bases short and J 4 bases short, with 12 bases between. The germline CDR1 and CDR2 sequences are MGHDK and SYGVNS. The CDR3 here is CASSDGVSIYGYTF. CDR3 bases: TGTGCCAGCAGTGATGGGGTGTCCATCTATGGCTACACCTTC.

Comment on this clonotype: The junction departs from the called germline gene at one end, perhaps through a read error. The chain combines TRBV7-2 with TRBJ2-5, with 8 bases lining up with TRBD1. The germline gives CDR1 SGHTA, CDR2 FQGNSA. This CDR3 comprises 14 residues. The DNA of the CDR3 is TGTGCCGGCAGCTTCAGGACAGGGAGGGAGACCCAGTACTTC. Its protein is CAGSFRTGRETQYF.

This chain joins TRBV7-6 and TRBJ2-5, with TRBD1 matching 9 bases. The J call may be incorrect, as the DNA end agrees better with TRBJ2-7. The CDR3 is made up of 14 amino acids. Germline CDR1 reads SGHVS; CDR2 reads FNYEAQ. The CDR3 reads CASSRDRVWYEQYF. DNA for the CDR3: TGTGCCAGCAGCCGGGACAGGGTATGGTACGAGCAGTACTTC.

The sample holds many counts of this clonotype. The V and J genes are TRBV5-1 and TRBJ2-1, with 8 bases matching TRBD2. Trimming removed 4 bases from V and 2 bases from J; junction bases left unmatched: 5. CDR3 length equals 15 residues. Germline V gene sequence: CDR1 SGHRS, CDR2 YFSETQ. In DNA form, the CDR3 reads TGCGCCAGCAGCCCCGCGGGGGGAACCTACAATGAGCAGTTCTTC. Amino acids: CASSPAGGTYNEQFF.

The J gene is TRBJ1-1, the V gene TRBV20-1; no definite D call. Germline-derived CDR1 and CDR2 are DFQATT and SNEGSKA (reference sequence). V lost 6 bases and J 3 bases, leaving 8 bases between the germline ends. CDR3 size: 11 residues. This CDR3 reads CSALRDTEAFF. The CDR3 DNA is TGCAGTGCACTCCGGGACACTGAAGCTTTCTTT.

This clonotype was counted many times. The genes are TRBV5-1 and TRBJ2-5; D is possibly TRBD2 (6 bases). Trimming cost V 0 bases and J 2 bases, with 11 bases left between them. This CDR3 region has 15 residues. Germline V CDR1 and CDR2: SGHRS, YFSETQ. In nucleotides, the CDR3 is TGCGCCAGCAGCTTGGGGACTATGGCTCAAGAGACCCAGTACTTC. Protein: CASSLGTMAQETQYF.

This clonotype was seen at least ten times. This chain links TRBV3-1 with TRBJ2-5; tentatively, D is TRBD2 (5 bases). The germline gives CDR1 LGHDT, CDR2 YNNKEL (reference sequence). V was shortened by 6 bases and J by 1 base, with 12 bases between the two germline ends. The CDR3 loop spans 14 amino acids. The CDR3 bases are TGTGCCAGCAGTACCGGACTCCTCCAAGAGACCCAGTACTTC. Amino acid sequence: CASSTGLLQETQYF.

This clonotype was counted ten times or more. The chain is built from TRBV6-6 and TRBJ2-3; D is unresolved. Trimming took 6 bases from V and 2 from J, leaving 6 bases between them. The germline gives CDR1 MNHNY, CDR2 SVGAGI (reference sequence). The CDR3 length is 12 residues. As DNA, the CDR3 is TGTGCCAGCAGGTCTGACACAGATACGCAGTATTTT. Its protein product is CASRSDTDTQYF.